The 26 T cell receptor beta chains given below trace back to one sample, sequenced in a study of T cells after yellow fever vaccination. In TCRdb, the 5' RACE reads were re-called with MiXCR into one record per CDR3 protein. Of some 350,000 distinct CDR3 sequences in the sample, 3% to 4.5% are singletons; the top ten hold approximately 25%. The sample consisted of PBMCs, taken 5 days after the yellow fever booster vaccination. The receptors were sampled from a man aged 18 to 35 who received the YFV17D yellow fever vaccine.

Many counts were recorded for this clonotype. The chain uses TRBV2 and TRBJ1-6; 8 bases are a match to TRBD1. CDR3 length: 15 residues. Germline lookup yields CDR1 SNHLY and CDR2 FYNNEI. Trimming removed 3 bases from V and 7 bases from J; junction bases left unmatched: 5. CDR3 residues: CASSDKQGENSPLHF. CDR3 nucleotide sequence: TGTGCCAGCAGTGACAAACAGGGGGAAAATTCACCCCTCCACTTT.

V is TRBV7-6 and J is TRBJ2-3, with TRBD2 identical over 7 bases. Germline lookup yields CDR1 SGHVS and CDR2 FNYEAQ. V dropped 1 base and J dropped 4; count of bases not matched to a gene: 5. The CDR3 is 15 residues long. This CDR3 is CASSLGSGGSDTQYF. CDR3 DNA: TGTGCCAGCAGCTTAGGGTCGGGGGGTTCAGATACGCAGTATTTT.

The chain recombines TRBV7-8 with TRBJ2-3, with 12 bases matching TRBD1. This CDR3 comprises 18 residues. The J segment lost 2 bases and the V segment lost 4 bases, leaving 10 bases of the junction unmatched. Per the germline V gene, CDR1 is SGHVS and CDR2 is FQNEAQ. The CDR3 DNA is TGTGCCAGCAGCTCACCCCGGGACAGGGGGCTGTTCACAGATACGCAGTATTTT. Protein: CASSSPRDRGLFTDTQYF.

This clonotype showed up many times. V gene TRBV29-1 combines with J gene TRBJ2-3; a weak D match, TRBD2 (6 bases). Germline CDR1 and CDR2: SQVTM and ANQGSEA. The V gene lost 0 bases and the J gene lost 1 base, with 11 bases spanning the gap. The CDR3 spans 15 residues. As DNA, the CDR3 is TGCAGCGTTGAAGATGGGGGAGGTGGCACAGATACGCAGTATTTT. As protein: CSVEDGGGGTDTQYF.

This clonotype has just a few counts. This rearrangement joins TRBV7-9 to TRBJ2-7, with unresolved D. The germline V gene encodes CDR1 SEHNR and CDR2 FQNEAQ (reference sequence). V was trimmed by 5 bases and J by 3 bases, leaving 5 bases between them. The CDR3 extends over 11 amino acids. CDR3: CASSQIYEQYF. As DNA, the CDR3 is TGTGCCAGCAGCCAAATCTACGAGCAGTACTTC.

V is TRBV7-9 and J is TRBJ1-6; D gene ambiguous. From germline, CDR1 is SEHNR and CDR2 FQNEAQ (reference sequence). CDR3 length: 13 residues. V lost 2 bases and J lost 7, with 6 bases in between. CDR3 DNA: TGTGCCAGCAGCTTATTAGGCAATTCACCCCTCCACTTT. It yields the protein CASSLLGNSPLHF.

The CDR3 region is CASSFGDGSSYEQYF. For the CDR3, the DNA is TGCGCCAGCAGCTTCGGGGACGGTAGCTCCTACGAGCAGTACTTC. V and J are TRBV5-1 and TRBJ2-7; possibly TRBD1 or TRBD2 for D (5 bases each). V was shortened by 2 bases and J by 0 bases, with 12 bases between the two germline ends. Per the germline V gene, CDR1 is SGHRS and CDR2 is YFSETQ. The CDR3 is 15 amino acids.

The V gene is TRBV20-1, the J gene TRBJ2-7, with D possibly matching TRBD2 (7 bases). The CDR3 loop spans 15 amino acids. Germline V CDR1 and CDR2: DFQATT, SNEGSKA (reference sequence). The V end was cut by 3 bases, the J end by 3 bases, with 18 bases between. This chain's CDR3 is CSASPMGAGDYEQYF. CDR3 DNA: TGCAGTGCTAGCCCCATGGGGGCGGGGGACTACGAGCAGTACTTC.

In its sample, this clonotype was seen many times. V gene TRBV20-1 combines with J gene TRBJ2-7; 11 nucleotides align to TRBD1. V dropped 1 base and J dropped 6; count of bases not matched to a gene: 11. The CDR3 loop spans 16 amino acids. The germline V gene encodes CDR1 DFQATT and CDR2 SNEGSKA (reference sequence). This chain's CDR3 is CSARVPGTGGIGEQYV. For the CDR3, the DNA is TGCAGTGCTAGAGTCCCCGGGACAGGGGGGATCGGCGAGCAGTACGTC.

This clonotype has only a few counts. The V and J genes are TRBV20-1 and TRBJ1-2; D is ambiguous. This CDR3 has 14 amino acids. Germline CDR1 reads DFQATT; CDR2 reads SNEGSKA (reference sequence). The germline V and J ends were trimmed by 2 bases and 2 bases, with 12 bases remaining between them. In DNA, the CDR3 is TGCAGTGCTAGATTCGGCCCTGGAAACTATGGCTACACCTTC. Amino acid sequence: CSARFGPGNYGYTF.

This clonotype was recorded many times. The CDR3 loop reads CSARDYVPQETQYF. The CDR3 DNA is TGCAGTGCTCGGGACTACGTACCACAAGAGACCCAGTACTTC. The chain carries TRBV20-1 and TRBJ2-5, with 7 nucleotides matching TRBD2. CDR3 size: 14 residues. The ends lost 5 bases at V and 2 bases at J; junction bases unmatched: 8. In germline, CDR1 is DFQATT, CDR2 SNEGSKA (reference sequence).

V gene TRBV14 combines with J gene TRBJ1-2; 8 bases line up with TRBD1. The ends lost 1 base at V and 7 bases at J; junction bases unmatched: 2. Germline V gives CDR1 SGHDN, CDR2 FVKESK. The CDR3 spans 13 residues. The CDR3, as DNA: TGTGCCAGCAGCCAAGTAGACAGGGGTGGCTACACCTTC. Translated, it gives CASSQVDRGGYTF.

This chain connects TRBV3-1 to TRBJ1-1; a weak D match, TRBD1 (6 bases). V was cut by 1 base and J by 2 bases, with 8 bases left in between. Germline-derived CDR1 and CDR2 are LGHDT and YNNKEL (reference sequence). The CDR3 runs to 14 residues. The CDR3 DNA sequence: TGTGCCAGCAGCCAAGTGGACAGTAACACTGAAGCTTTCTTT. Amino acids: CASSQVDSNTEAFF.

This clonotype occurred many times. CDR3 coding DNA: TGCAGTGCTAGAACTCTAGGATTAGAAGATACGCAGTATTTT. This encodes CSARTLGLEDTQYF. The V and J genes are TRBV20-1 and TRBJ2-3; D gene uncertain. Germline values: CDR1 DFQATT, CDR2 SNEGSKA (reference sequence). This CDR3 has 14 residues. Trimming shortened V by 2 bases and J by 5 bases, and 14 bases separated the two germline ends.

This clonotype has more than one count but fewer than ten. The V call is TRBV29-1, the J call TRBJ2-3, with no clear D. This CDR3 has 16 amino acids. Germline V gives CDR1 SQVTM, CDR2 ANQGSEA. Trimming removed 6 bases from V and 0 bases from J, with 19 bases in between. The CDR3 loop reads CSVIPHRGVSTDTQYF. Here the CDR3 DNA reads TGCAGCGTGATCCCCCACCGCGGTGTTAGCACAGATACGCAGTATTTT.

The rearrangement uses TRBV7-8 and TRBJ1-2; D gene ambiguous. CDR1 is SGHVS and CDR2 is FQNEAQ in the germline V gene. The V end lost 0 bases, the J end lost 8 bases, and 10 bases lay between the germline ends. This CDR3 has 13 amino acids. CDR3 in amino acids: CASSLASLRGYTF. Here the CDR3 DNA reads TGTGCCAGCAGCTTAGCGTCGCTCAGGGGCTACACCTTC.

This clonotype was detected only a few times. Here the CDR3 DNA reads TGCAGTGCTAGAGGACCGGGGGACAGCTCCTACGAGCAGTACGTC. Translated, it gives CSARGPGDSSYEQYV. The chain uses TRBV20-1 and TRBJ2-7, with D possibly TRBD1 on 7 matching bases. The ends were cut back, 1 base at V and 0 bases at J, with 13 bases in the middle. This CDR3 is built from 15 residues. Germline CDR1 is DFQATT and CDR2 is SNEGSKA (reference sequence).

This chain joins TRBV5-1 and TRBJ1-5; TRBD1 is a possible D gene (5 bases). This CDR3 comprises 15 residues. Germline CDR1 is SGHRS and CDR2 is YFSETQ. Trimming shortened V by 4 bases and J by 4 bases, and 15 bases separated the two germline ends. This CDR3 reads CASSRDGAPNQPQHF. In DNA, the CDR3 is TGCGCCAGCAGCCGGGACGGTGCTCCGAATCAGCCCCAGCATTTT.

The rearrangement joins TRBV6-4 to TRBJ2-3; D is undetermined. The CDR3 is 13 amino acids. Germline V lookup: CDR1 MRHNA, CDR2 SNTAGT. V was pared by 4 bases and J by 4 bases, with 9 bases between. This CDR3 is CASSADFADTQYF. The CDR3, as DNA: TGTGCCAGCAGTGCAGACTTCGCAGATACGCAGTATTTT.

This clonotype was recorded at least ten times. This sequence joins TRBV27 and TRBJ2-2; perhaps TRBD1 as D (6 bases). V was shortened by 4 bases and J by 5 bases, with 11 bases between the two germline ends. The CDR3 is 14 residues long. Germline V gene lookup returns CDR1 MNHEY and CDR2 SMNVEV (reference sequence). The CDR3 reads CASSWQGGTGELFF. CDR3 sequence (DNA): TGTGCCAGCAGTTGGCAAGGGGGAACCGGGGAGCTGTTTTTT.

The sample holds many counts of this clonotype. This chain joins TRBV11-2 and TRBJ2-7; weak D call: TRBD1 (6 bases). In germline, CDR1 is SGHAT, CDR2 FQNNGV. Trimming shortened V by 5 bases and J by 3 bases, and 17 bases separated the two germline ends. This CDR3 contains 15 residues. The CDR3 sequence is CASSARDTGFYEQYF. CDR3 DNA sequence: TGTGCCAGCAGCGCTCGGGACACCGGATTCTACGAGCAGTACTTC.

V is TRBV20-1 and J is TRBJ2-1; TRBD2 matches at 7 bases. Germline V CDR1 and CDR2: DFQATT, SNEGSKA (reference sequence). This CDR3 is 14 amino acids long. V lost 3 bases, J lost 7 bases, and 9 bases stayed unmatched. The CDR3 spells CSASNQRGGNEQFF. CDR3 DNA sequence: TGCAGTGCTAGTAATCAGCGGGGCGGTAATGAGCAGTTCTTC.

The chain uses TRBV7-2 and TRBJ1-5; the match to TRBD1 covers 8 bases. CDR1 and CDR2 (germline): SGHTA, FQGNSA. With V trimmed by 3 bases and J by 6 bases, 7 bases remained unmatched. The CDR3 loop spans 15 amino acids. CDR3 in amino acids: CASSFGTGLPQPQHF. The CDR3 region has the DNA TGTGCCAGCAGCTTTGGGACAGGCCTACCTCAGCCCCAGCATTTT. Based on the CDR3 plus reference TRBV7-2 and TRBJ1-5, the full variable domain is GAGVSQSPSNKVTEKGKDVELRCDPISGHTALYWYRQSLGQGLEFLIYFQGNSAPDKSGLPSDRFSAERTGGSVSTLTIQRTQQEDSAVYLCASSFGTGLPQPQHFGDGTRLSIL.

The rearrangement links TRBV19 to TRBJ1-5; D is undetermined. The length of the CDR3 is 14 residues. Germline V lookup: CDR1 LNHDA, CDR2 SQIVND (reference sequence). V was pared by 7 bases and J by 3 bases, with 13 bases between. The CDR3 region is CASNPPAPNQPQHF. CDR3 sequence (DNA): TGTGCCAGTAACCCTCCAGCGCCCAATCAGCCCCAGCATTTT.

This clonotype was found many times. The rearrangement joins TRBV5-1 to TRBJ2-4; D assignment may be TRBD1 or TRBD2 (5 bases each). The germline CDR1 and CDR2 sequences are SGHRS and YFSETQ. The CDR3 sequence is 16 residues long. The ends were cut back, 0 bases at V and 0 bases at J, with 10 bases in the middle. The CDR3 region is CASSLEAGRAKNIQYF. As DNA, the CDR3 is TGCGCCAGCAGCTTGGAGGCAGGGAGAGCCAAAAACATTCAGTACTTC.

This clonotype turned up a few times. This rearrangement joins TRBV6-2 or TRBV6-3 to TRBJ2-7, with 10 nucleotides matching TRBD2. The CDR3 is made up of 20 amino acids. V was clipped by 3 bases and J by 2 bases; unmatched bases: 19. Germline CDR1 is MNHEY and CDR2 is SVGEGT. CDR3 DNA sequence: TGTGCCAGCAGTTATAAGGGGCCTAGCGGGGGAGTTCCTACCACCTACGAGCAGTACGTC. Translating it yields CASSYKGPSGGVPTTYEQYV.